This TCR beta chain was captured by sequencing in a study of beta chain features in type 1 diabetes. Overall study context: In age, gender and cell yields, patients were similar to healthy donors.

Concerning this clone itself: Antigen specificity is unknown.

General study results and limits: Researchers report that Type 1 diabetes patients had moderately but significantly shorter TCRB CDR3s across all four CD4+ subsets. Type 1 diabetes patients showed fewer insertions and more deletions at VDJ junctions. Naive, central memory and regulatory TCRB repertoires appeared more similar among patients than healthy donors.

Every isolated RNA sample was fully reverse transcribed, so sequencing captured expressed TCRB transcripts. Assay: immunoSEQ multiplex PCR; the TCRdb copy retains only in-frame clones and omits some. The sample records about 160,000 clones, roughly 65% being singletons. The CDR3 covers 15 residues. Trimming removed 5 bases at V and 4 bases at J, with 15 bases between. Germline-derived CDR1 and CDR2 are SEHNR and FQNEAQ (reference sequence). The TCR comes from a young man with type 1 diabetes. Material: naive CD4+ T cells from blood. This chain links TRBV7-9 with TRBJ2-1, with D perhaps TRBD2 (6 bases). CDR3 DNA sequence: TGTGCCAGCAGCCCCCTCGCGGGATCGTACAATGAGCAGTTCTTC. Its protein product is CASSPLAGSYNEQFF.